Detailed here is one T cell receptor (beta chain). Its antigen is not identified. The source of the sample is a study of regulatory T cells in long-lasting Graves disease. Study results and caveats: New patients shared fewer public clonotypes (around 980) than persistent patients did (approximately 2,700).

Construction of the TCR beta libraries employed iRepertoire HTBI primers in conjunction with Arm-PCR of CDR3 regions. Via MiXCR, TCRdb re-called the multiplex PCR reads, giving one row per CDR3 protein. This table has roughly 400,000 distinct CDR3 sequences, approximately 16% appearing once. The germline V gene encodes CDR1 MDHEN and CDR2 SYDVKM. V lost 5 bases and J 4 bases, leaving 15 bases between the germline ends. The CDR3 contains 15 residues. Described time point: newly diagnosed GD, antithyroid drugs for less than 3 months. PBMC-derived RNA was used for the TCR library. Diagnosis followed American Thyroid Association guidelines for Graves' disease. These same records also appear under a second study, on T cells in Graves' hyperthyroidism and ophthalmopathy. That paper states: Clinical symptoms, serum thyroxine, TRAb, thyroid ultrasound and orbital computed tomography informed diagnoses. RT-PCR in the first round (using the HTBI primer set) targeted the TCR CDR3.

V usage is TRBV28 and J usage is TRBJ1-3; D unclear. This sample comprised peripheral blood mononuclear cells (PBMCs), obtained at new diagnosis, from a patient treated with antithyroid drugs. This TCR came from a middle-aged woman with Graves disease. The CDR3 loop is CASSAPRVWGNTIYF. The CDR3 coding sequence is TGTGCCAGCAGTGCCCCCCGGGTTTGGGGAAACACCATATATTTT.